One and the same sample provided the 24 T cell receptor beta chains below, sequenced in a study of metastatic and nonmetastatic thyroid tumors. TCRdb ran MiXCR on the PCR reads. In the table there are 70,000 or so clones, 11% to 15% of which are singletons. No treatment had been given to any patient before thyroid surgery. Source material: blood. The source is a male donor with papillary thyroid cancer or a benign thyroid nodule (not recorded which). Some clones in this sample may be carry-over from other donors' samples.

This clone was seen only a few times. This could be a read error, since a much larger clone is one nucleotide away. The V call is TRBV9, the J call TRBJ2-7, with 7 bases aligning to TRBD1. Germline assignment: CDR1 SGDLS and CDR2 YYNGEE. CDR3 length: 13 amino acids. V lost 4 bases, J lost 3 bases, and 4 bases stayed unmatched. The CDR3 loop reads CASSPGQCYEQYF. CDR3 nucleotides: TGTGCCAGCAGCCCGGGACAGTGCTACGAGCAGTACTTC.

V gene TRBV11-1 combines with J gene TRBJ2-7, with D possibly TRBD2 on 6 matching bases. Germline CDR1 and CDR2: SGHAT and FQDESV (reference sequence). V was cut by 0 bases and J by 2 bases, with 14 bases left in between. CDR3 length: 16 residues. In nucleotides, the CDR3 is TGTGCCAGCAGCTTAGCGGTGGGGGGAAGGACCTACGAGCAGTACTTC. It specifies CASSLAVGGRTYEQYF.

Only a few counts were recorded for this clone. The CDR3: CASSYLQGFTDTQYF. The CDR3 DNA follows: TGTGCCAGCAGTTACCTTCAGGGATTCACAGATACGCAGTATTTT. The V call is TRBV6-2 or TRBV6-3, the J call TRBJ2-3; a possible D gene is TRBD1 (5 bases). Germline loops: CDR1 MNHEY, CDR2 SVGEGT. The germline V and J ends were trimmed by 2 bases and 2 bases, with 11 bases remaining between them. CDR3 size: 15 residues.

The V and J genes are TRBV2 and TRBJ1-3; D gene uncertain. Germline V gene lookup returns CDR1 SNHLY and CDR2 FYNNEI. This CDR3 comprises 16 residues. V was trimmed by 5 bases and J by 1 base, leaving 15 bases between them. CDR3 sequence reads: CASSSWFYLSGNTIYF. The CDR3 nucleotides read TGTGCCAGCAGTTCATGGTTTTACCTTTCTGGAAACACCATATATTTT.

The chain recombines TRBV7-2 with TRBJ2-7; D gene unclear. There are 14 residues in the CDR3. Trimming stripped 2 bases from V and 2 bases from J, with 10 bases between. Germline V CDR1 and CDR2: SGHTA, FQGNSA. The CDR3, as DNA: TGTGCCAGCAGCTTAAGCTGGCGGACCTACGAGCAGTACTTC. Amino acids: CASSLSWRTYEQYF.

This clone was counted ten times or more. The CDR3 nucleotides read TGTGCCAGCAGCCACGAGGAGCAAGAGACCCAGTACTTC. Encoded protein: CASSHEEQETQYF. The rearrangement links TRBV7-8 to TRBJ2-5, with no clear D. Trimming stripped 5 bases from V and 2 bases from J, with 9 bases between. This CDR3 is built from 13 residues. Germline V gives CDR1 SGHVS, CDR2 FQNEAQ.

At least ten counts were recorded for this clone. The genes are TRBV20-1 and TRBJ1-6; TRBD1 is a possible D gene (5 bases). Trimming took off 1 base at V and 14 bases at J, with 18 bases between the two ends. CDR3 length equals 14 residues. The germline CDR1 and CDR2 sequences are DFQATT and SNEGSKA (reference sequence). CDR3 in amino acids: CSARASRREGALHF. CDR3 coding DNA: TGCAGTGCTAGAGCTTCCCGCAGGGAGGGAGCCCTCCACTTT.

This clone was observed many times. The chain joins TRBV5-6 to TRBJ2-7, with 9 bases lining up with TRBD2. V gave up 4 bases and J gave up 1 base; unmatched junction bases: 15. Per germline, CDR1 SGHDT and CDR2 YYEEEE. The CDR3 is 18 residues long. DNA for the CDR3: TGTGCCAGCAGCCCCGGGTTAGCGGGAGTAGGAGGGTCCTACGAGCAGTACTTC. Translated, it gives CASSPGLAGVGGSYEQYF.

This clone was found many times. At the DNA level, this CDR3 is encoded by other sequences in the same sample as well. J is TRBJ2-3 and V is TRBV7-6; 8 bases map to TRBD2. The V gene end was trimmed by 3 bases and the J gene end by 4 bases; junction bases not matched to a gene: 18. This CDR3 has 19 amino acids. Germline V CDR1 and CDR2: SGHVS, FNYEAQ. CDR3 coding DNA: TGTGCCAGCAGCTTCTACCGCGGACTGAGCGGGGGAGGGGCAGATACGCAGTATTTT. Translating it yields CASSFYRGLSGGGADTQYF.

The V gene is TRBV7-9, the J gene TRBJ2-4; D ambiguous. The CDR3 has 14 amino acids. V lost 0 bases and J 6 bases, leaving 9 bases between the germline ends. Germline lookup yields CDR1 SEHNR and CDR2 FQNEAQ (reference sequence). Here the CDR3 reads CASSLAGNLNIQYF. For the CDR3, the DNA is TGTGCCAGCAGCTTAGCGGGCAACCTAAACATTCAGTACTTC.

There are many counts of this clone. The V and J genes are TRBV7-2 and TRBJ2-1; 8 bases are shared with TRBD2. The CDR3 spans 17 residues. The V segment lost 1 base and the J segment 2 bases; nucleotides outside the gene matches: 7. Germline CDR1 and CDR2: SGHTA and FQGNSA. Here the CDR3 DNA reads TGTGCCAGCAGCTTAGTTCGGGACGGGAGGGCCTACAATGAGCAGTTCTTC. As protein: CASSLVRDGRAYNEQFF.

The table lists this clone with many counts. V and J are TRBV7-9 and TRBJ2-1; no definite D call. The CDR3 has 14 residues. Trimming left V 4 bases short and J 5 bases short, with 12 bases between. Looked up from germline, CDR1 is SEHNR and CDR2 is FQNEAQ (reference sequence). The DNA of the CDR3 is TGTGCCAGCAGCTCCCCGGAACTACACAATGAGCAGTTCTTC. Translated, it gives CASSSPELHNEQFF. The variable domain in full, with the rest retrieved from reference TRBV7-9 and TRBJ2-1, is DTGVSQNPRHKITKRGQNVTFRCDPISEHNRLYWYRQTLGQGPEFLTYFQNEAQLEKSRLLSDRFSAERPKGSFSTLEIQRTEQGDSAMYLCASSSPELHNEQFFGPGTRLTVL.

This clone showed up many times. The CDR3 DNA sequence: TGCAGTGCTGGCCCCCCGCGGGACCAAGAGACCCAGTACTTC. This codes for CSAGPPRDQETQYF. The chain carries TRBV20-1 and TRBJ2-5; a possible D gene is TRBD2 (5 bases). The CDR3 spans 14 residues. In germline, CDR1 is DFQATT, CDR2 SNEGSKA (reference sequence). The V end was cut by 5 bases, the J end by 0 bases, with 13 bases between.

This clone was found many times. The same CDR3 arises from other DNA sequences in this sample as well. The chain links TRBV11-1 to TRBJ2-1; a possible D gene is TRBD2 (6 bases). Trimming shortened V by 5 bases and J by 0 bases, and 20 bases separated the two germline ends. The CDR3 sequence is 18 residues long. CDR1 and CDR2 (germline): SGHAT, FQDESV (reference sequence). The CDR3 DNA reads TGTGCCAGCAGCACACGCGAGGTAGCGGTCGTCTCCTACAATGAGCAGTTCTTC. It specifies CASSTREVAVVSYNEQFF.

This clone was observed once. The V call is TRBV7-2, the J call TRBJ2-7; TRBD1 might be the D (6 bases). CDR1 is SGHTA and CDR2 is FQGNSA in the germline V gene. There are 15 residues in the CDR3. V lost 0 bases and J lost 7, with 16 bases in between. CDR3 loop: CASSLASRGVEEQYF. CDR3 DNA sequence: TGTGCCAGCAGCTTAGCGTCCAGGGGCGTAGAAGAGCAGTACTTC.

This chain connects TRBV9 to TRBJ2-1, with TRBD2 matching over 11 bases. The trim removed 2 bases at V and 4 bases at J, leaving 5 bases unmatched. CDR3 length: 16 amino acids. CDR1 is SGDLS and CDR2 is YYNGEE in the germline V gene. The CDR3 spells CASSVDLAGGYNEQFF. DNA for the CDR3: TGTGCCAGCAGCGTCGACCTAGCGGGAGGATACAATGAGCAGTTCTTC.

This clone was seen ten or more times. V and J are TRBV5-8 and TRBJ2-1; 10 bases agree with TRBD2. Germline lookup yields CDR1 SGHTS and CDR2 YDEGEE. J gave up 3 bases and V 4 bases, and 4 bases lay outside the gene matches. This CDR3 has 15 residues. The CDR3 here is CASSRGLADYNEQFF. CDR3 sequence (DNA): TGTGCCAGCAGCCGCGGACTAGCGGACTACAATGAGCAGTTCTTC.

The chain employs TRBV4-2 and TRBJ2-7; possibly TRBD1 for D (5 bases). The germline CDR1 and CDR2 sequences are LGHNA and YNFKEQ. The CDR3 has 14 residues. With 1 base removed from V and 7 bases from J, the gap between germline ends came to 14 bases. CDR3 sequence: CASSQGSGFGEQYF. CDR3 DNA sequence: TGTGCCAGCAGCCAAGGATCAGGGTTCGGAGAGCAGTACTTC.

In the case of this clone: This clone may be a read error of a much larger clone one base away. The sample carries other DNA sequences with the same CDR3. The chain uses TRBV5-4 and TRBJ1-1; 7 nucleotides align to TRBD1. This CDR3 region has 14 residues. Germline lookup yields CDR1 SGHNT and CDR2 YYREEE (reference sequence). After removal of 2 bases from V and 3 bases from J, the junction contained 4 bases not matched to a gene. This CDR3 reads CASSLYRGDTEAFF. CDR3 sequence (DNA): TGTGCCAGCAGCTTATACAGGGGCGACACTGAAGCTTTCTTT.

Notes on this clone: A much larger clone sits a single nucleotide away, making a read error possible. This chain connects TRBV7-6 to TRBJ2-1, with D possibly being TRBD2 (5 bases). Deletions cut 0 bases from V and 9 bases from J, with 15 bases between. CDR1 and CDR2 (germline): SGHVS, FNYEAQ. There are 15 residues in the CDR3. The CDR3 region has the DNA TGTGCCAGCAGCTTAGCGAGCAGGCCGGCGGGTGAGCAGTTCTTC. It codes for CASSLASRPAGEQFF.

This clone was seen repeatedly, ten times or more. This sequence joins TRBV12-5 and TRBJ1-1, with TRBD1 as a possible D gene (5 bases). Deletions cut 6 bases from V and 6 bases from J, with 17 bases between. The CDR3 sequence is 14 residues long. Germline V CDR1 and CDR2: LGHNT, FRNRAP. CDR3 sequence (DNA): TGTGCTAGTGGGCCGGACATTTCCGGCGCTGAAGCTTTCTTT. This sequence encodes CASGPDISGAEAFF.

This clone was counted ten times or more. The CDR3 DNA reads TGTGCCAGCAGTTCCCAGCGGACAGGGACTGAAGCTTTCTTT. It translates to CASSSQRTGTEAFF. The V gene is TRBV12-3 or TRBV12-4, the J gene TRBJ1-1, with 8 bases lining up with TRBD1. This CDR3 contains 14 residues. V shed 4 bases, J shed 5 bases, and the junction held 6 bases outside the gene matches.

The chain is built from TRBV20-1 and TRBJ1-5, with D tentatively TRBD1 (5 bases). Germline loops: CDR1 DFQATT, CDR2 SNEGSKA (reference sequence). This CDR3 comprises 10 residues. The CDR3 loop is CREGIKPQHF. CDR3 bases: TGCAGAGAGGGGATCAAGCCCCAGCATTTT.

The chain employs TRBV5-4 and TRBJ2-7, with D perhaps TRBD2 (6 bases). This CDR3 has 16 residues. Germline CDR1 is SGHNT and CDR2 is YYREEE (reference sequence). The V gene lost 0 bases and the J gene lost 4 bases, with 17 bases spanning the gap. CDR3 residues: CASSLGTGGRAYEQYF. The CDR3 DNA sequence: TGTGCCAGCAGCTTGGGGACCGGGGGAAGGGCATACGAGCAGTACTTC. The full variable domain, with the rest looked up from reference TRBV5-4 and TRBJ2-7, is ETGVTQSPTHLIKTRGQQVTLRCSSQSGHNTVSWYQQALGQGPQFIFQYYREEENGRGNFPPRFSGLQFPNYSSELNVNALELDDSALYLCASSLGTGGRAYEQYFGPGTRLTVT.